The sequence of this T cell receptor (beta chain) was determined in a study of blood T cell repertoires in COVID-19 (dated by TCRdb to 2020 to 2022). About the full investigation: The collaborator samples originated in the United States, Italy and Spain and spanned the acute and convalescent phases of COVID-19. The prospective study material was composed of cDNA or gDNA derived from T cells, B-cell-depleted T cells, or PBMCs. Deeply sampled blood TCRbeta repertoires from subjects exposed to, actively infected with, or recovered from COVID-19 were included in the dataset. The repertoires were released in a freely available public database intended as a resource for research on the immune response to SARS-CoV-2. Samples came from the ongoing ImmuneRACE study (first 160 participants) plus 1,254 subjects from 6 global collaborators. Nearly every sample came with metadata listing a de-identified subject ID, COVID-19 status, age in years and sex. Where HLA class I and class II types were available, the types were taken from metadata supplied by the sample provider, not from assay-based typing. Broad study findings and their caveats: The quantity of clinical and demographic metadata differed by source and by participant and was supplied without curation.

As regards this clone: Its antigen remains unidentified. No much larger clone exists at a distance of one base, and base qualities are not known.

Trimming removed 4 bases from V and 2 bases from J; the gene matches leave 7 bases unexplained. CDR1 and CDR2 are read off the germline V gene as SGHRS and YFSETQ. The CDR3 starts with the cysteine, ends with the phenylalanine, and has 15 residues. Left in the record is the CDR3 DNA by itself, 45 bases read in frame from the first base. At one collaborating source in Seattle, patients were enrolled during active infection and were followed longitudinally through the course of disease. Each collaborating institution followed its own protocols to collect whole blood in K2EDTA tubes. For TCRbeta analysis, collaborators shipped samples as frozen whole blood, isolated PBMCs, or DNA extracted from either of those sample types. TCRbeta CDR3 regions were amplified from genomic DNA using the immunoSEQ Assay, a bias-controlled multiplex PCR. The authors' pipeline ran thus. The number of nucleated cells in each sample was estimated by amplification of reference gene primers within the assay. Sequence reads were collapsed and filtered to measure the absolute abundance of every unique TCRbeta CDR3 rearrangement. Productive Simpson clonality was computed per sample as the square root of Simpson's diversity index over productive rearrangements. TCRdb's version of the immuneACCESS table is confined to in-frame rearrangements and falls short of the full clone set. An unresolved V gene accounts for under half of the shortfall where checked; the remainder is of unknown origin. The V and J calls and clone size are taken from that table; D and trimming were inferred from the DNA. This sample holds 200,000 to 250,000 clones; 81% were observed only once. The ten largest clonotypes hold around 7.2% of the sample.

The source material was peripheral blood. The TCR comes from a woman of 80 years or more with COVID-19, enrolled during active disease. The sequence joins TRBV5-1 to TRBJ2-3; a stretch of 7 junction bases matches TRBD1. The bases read TGCGCCAGCAGCCTCGGACAGGAGCCCACAGATACGCAGTATTTT. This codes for CASSLGQEPTDTQYF. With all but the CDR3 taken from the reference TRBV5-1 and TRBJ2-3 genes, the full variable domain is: KAGVTQTPRYLIKTRGQQVTLSCSPISGHRSVSWYQQTPGQGLQFLFEYFSETQRNKGNFPGRFSGRQFSNSRSEMNVSTLELGDSALYLCASSLGQEPTDTQYFGPGTRLTVL.